Presented here are 17 T cell receptor beta chains from one specimen sequenced in a study of cytomegalovirus exposure and HLA in healthy donors. The PCR was carried out with 60 Vbeta primers and 13 Jbeta primers. TCRdb's copy holds only in-frame clones and misses some; the assay was immunoSEQ multiplex PCR. The sample carries approximately 99,000 clones, about 80% recorded once. Sequencing input: PBMCs. The receptors stem from a male donor in good health and CMV-seropositive.

The chain is built from TRBV5-4 and TRBJ2-7, with TRBD1 matching 9 bases. With 4 bases clipped from V and 3 bases from J, the junction kept 8 bases outside the gene matches. Germline CDR1 reads SGHNT; CDR2 reads YYREEE (reference sequence). The CDR3 contains 15 residues. CDR3 sequence reads: CASSPPGQGDYEQYF. CDR3 DNA: TGTGCCAGCAGCCCGCCGGGACAGGGTGACTACGAGCAGTACTTC.

This clone was seen once. The chain has TRBV29-1 and TRBJ2-3, with TRBD2 matching over 9 bases. This CDR3 spans 14 amino acids. From germline, CDR1 is SQVTM and CDR2 ANQGSEA. J lost 3 bases, V lost 2 bases, and 3 bases had no gene match. CDR3 amino acids: CSVELAGETDTQYF. In DNA form, the CDR3 reads TGCAGCGTTGAATTAGCGGGGGAAACAGATACGCAGTATTTT.

In DNA form, the CDR3 reads TGTGCCAGCCAGACAGGGGGCCTTGGCTACACCTTC. It codes for CASQTGGLGYTF. The rearrangement joins TRBV2 to TRBJ1-2; 10 bases are shared with TRBD1. The germline CDR1 and CDR2 sequences are SNHLY and FYNNEI. There are 12 residues in the CDR3. With V trimmed by 8 bases and J by 7 bases, 4 bases remained unmatched.

This clone was recorded a few times. CDR3 protein: CASSRGGYEQYF. CDR3 DNA sequence: TGTGCCAGTAGTAGGGGGGGCTACGAGCAGTACTTC. J is TRBJ2-7 and V is TRBV19, with 7 bases that match TRBD2. The CDR3 consists of 12 residues. In germline, CDR1 is LNHDA, CDR2 SQIVND (reference sequence). V lost 4 bases and J lost 3; bases outside the gene matches: 0.

The chain uses TRBV15 and TRBJ2-7, with 7 bases matching TRBD1. Germline V CDR1 and CDR2: LNHNV, YYDKDF (reference sequence). The V segment lost 0 bases and the J segment 5 bases; nucleotides outside the gene matches: 10. The CDR3 contains 16 residues. CDR3 in DNA: TGTGCCACCAGCAGAGATGGAACAGGGGCAGTCGACGAGCAGTACTTC. This gives the protein CATSRDGTGAVDEQYF.

This clone was seen a handful of times. The gene calls are TRBV7-9 and TRBJ1-5; D is undetermined. Deletions cut 1 base from V and 0 bases from J, with 13 bases between. Germline values: CDR1 SEHNR, CDR2 FQNEAQ (reference sequence). The CDR3 runs 17 residues. The CDR3 coding sequence is TGTGCCAGCAGCTTAGACCAGGCGTCCTATAGCAATCAGCCCCAGCATTTT. It encodes CASSLDQASYSNQPQHF.

The chain is built from TRBV5-1 and TRBJ1-3; 7 nucleotides match TRBD1. The trim removed 3 bases at V and 2 bases at J, leaving 2 bases unmatched. There are 14 residues in the CDR3. Germline V lookup: CDR1 SGHRS, CDR2 YFSETQ. The DNA for the CDR3 is TGCGCCAGCAGCTGGGACAGTACTGGAAACACCATATATTTT. This sequence encodes CASSWDSTGNTIYF. Full variable domain (outside the CDR3, taken from reference TRBV5-1 and TRBJ1-3): KAGVTQTPRYLIKTRGQQVTLSCSPISGHRSVSWYQQTPGQGLQFLFEYFSETQRNKGNFPGRFSGRQFSNSRSEMNVSTLELGDSALYLCASSWDSTGNTIYFGEGSWLTVV.

Only one count was recorded for this clone. The J gene is TRBJ2-5, the V gene TRBV6-5, with D possibly matching TRBD2 (5 bases). The CDR3 is made up of 13 amino acids. V dropped 0 bases and J dropped 4 bases, with 6 bases sitting between them. Germline CDR1 reads MNHEY; CDR2 reads SVGAGI. The CDR3 sequence: CASSYSGRETQYF. The CDR3 DNA reads as TGTGCCAGCAGTTACTCGGGGAGAGAGACCCAGTACTTC.

This CDR3 reads CASSQRERGGNEQFF. Written as DNA, the CDR3 is TGCGCCAGCAGCCAAAGGGAGAGGGGAGGCAATGAGCAGTTCTTC. The rearrangement joins TRBV4-1 to TRBJ2-1; a possible D gene is TRBD2 (6 bases). The CDR3 spans 15 residues. The germline gives CDR1 MGHRA, CDR2 YSYEKL. Trimming stripped 2 bases from V and 6 bases from J, with 14 bases between.

The chain recombines TRBV18 with TRBJ1-6; 8 bases agree with TRBD1. CDR3 size: 15 residues. The trim removed 0 bases at V and 14 bases at J, leaving 9 bases unmatched. The germline V gene encodes CDR1 KGHSH and CDR2 LQKENI. CDR3 DNA: TGTGCCAGCTCACCACCGTCCCAGGGGGCGGAGTCCCTCCACTTT. This sequence encodes CASSPPSQGAESLHF.

V is TRBV7-9 and J is TRBJ1-4; perhaps TRBD1 as D (6 bases). Germline V CDR1 and CDR2: SEHNR, FQNEAQ (reference sequence). CDR3 length: 15 residues. Trimming shortened V by 0 bases and J by 8 bases, and 13 bases separated the two germline ends. CDR3 in amino acids: CASSLATGQGEKLFF. The CDR3 DNA is TGTGCCAGCAGCTTAGCTACAGGGCAGGGGGAAAAACTGTTTTTT.

The chain uses TRBV6-5 and TRBJ2-7; TRBD1 matches 11 bases. Trimming removed 6 bases from V and 3 bases from J; junction bases left unmatched: 4. The CDR3 runs to 14 residues. Germline CDR1 MNHEY, CDR2 SVGAGI. This chain's CDR3 is CASSRGQGVYEQYF. CDR3 sequence (DNA): TGTGCCAGCAGCCGGGGACAGGGGGTCTACGAGCAGTACTTC.

In its sample, this clone was seen once. This rearrangement joins TRBV29-1 to TRBJ2-2; TRBD2 matches at 7 bases. Trimming removed 6 bases from V and 0 bases from J; junction bases left unmatched: 4. CDR3 length: 14 residues. CDR1 is SQVTM, CDR2 ANQGSEA, per germline. CDR3 nucleotides: TGCAGCGTCGACGGGACTACGAACACCGGGGAGCTGTTTTTT. Encoded protein: CSVDGTTNTGELFF.

This sequence joins TRBV9 and TRBJ2-5, with TRBD1 as a possible D gene (5 bases). The V gene's germline CDR1 is SGDLS and CDR2 YYNGEE. The length of the CDR3 is 14 residues. Trimming removed 1 base at V and 2 bases at J, with 9 bases between. CDR3 sequence: CASSVTGQQETQYF. Here the CDR3 DNA reads TGTGCCAGCAGCGTAACAGGACAACAAGAGACCCAGTACTTC.

The rearrangement uses TRBV5-1 and TRBJ2-7, with D hard to call. The CDR3 covers 11 residues. Germline lookup yields CDR1 SGHRS and CDR2 YFSETQ. Trimming left V 4 bases short and J 5 bases short, with 7 bases between. The CDR3 loop is CASSPTDEQYF. CDR3 in DNA: TGCGCCAGCAGCCCCACGGACGAGCAGTACTTC.

The rearrangement links TRBV18 to TRBJ2-7, with 8 bases matching TRBD1. This CDR3 region has 15 residues. The trim removed 6 bases at V and 2 bases at J, leaving 9 bases unmatched. Germline V gene data show CDR1 as KGHSH and CDR2 as LQKENI. The chain's CDR3 is CASSPGQGSTYEQYF. In nucleotides, the CDR3 is TGTGCCAGCTCCCCAGGACAGGGATCAACCTACGAGCAGTACTTC.

V usage is TRBV10-1 and J usage is TRBJ1-1; D is undetermined. V was clipped by 2 bases and J by 1 base, with 8 bases between them. The CDR3 has 14 residues. Germline CDR1 reads WNHNN; CDR2 reads SYGVQD (reference sequence). The chain's CDR3 is CASSEVRGNTEAFF. The CDR3 DNA reads TGCGCCAGCAGTGAGGTTCGCGGGAACACTGAAGCTTTCTTT.